This is a list of T cell receptor beta chains from one sample in a study of T cells in narcolepsy. Produced via immunoSEQ multiplex PCR; TCRdb's table is partial and in-frame only. The sample has more than 20,000 clones; 92% are singletons. The sample comprised CD45RA- memory CD4+ T cells from PBMCs. Receptors originate from a human donor with narcolepsy. CDR3s include the opening cysteine and the closing phenylalanine or tryptophan. The order of the fields is D gene, clone size, J gene, V gene, CDR3 protein, CDR3 DNA. The D gene is left open where the match is weak. Clone size is stated in some rows and not others, as once, few, many or a class when expanded.

d_gene: TRBD2; abundance: -; j_gene: TRBJ2-1; v_gene: TRBV29-1; CDR3aa: CSLGERDFTGNEQFF; CDR3nt: TGCAGCCTGGGGGAGCGGGACTTCACGGGGAATGAGCAGTTCTTC
d_gene: -; abundance: -; j_gene: TRBJ2-3; v_gene: TRBV7-3; CDR3aa: CASSPTTSTDTQYF; CDR3nt: TGTGCCAGCAGCCCGACGACTAGTACAGATACGCAGTATTTT
d_gene: TRBD1; abundance: -; j_gene: TRBJ1-2; v_gene: TRBV18; CDR3aa: CASSPPYRGLTNYGYTF; CDR3nt: TGTGCCAGCTCACCACCGTACAGGGGCCTAACTAACTATGGCTACACCTTC
d_gene: TRBD1; abundance: -; j_gene: TRBJ1-6; v_gene: TRBV5-1; CDR3aa: CASSFQGTGNSPLHF; CDR3nt: TGCGCCAGCAGCTTTCAGGGGACAGGGAATTCACCCCTCCACTTT
d_gene: -; abundance: -; j_gene: TRBJ2-1; v_gene: TRBV7-9; CDR3aa: CASSLLAGPSGEQFF; CDR3nt: TGTGCCAGCAGCTTACTCGCGGGGCCCTCCGGTGAGCAGTTCTTC
d_gene: -; abundance: -; j_gene: TRBJ2-3; v_gene: TRBV29-1; CDR3aa: CSVRPASTDTQYF; CDR3nt: TGCAGCGTTAGGCCAGCTAGCACAGATACGCAGTATTTT
d_gene: TRBD1; abundance: -; j_gene: TRBJ1-2; v_gene: TRBV15; CDR3aa: CATTPGQGYGYTF; CDR3nt: TGTGCCACCACTCCGGGACAGGGATATGGCTACACCTTC
d_gene: -; abundance: -; j_gene: TRBJ1-2; v_gene: TRBV30; CDR3aa: CAWSPEPRGHGYTF; CDR3nt: TGTGCCTGGAGCCCCGAACCCAGGGGTCATGGCTACACCTTC
d_gene: -; abundance: once; j_gene: TRBJ2-4; v_gene: TRBV15; CDR3aa: CATSRESQGTRAAKNIQYF; CDR3nt: TGTGCCACCAGCAGAGAATCTCAGGGTACGCGGGCCGCCAAAAACATTCAGTACTTC
d_gene: TRBD2; abundance: -; j_gene: TRBJ2-1; v_gene: TRBV7-9; CDR3aa: CASSKPGLAGNEQFF; CDR3nt: TGTGCCAGCAGCAAACCGGGACTAGCGGGTAATGAGCAGTTCTTC
d_gene: -; abundance: -; j_gene: TRBJ2-4; v_gene: TRBV19; CDR3aa: CASSIQYDKNIQYF; CDR3nt: TGTGCCAGTAGTATTCAATATGACAAAAACATTCAGTACTTC
d_gene: TRBD1; abundance: -; j_gene: TRBJ2-7; v_gene: TRBV28; CDR3aa: CASRGQNIYEQYF; CDR3nt: TGTGCCAGCAGGGGACAGAACATTTACGAGCAGTACTTC
d_gene: TRBD1; abundance: -; j_gene: TRBJ1-1; v_gene: TRBV27; CDR3aa: CASSLQGARSEAFF; CDR3nt: TGTGCCAGCAGTTTACAGGGGGCGAGGTCTGAAGCTTTCTTT
d_gene: -; abundance: -; j_gene: TRBJ2-5; v_gene: TRBV16; CDR3aa: CASSQWAAEETQYF; CDR3nt: TGTGCCAGCAGCCAATGGGCGGCAGAAGAGACCCAGTACTTC
d_gene: -; abundance: -; j_gene: TRBJ1-2; v_gene: TRBV29-1; CDR3aa: CSATYGGDYGYTF; CDR3nt: TGCAGCGCCACTTATGGGGGGGACTATGGCTACACCTTC
d_gene: -; abundance: -; j_gene: TRBJ1-3; v_gene: TRBV15; CDR3aa: CATSRKGQHLGNTIYF; CDR3nt: TGTGCCACCAGCAGGAAAGGACAGCACCTTGGAAACACCATATATTTT
d_gene: -; abundance: -; j_gene: TRBJ1-5; v_gene: TRBV5-6; CDR3aa: CASSLYRDTSNQPQHF; CDR3nt: TGTGCCAGCAGCCTATACAGGGATACTAGCAATCAGCCCCAGCATTTT
d_gene: TRBD1; abundance: -; j_gene: TRBJ1-5; v_gene: TRBV28; CDR3aa: CASSPMAGGGGQPQHF; CDR3nt: TGTGCCAGCAGCCCGATGGCGGGAGGGGGCGGTCAGCCCCAGCATTTT
d_gene: -; abundance: once; j_gene: TRBJ1-1; v_gene: TRBV5-1; CDR3aa: CASSPEGIGNTEAFF; CDR3nt: TGCGCCAGCAGTCCCGAAGGGATTGGGAACACTGAAGCTTTCTTT
d_gene: -; abundance: -; j_gene: TRBJ2-3; v_gene: TRBV7-9; CDR3aa: CASSRTSADTQYF; CDR3nt: TGTGCCAGCAGCCGTACCTCAGCAGATACGCAGTATTTT
d_gene: TRBD1; abundance: -; j_gene: TRBJ2-7; v_gene: TRBV5-1; CDR3aa: CASSRTGYDEQYF; CDR3nt: TGCGCCAGCAGTAGGACAGGGTATGACGAGCAGTACTTC
d_gene: TRBD2; abundance: once; j_gene: TRBJ2-7; v_gene: TRBV29-1; CDR3aa: CSVEGVAGNYEQYF; CDR3nt: TGCAGCGTTGAGGGAGTAGCGGGAAACTACGAGCAGTACTTC
d_gene: -; abundance: -; j_gene: TRBJ1-1; v_gene: TRBV30; CDR3aa: CAWRGGSIEAFF; CDR3nt: TGTGCCTGGAGGGGGGGCTCTATTGAAGCTTTCTTT
d_gene: -; abundance: -; j_gene: TRBJ2-1; v_gene: TRBV7-9; CDR3aa: CASSLDSMRNEQFF; CDR3nt: TGTGCCAGCAGCCTTGACAGTATGCGTAATGAGCAGTTCTTC
d_gene: -; abundance: -; j_gene: TRBJ2-1; v_gene: TRBV15; CDR3aa: CATSRREVVHRRNEQFF; CDR3nt: TGTGCCACCAGCAGACGCGAGGTAGTACACCGCCGCAATGAGCAGTTCTTC
d_gene: TRBD1; abundance: -; j_gene: TRBJ2-1; v_gene: TRBV5-1; CDR3aa: CASSPTGPHYNEQFF; CDR3nt: TGCGCCAGCAGCCCGACAGGGCCCCACTACAATGAGCAGTTCTTC
d_gene: TRBD1; abundance: -; j_gene: TRBJ1-2; v_gene: TRBV28; CDR3aa: CASSEGGAEPPYGYTF; CDR3nt: TGTGCCAGCAGTGAAGGGGGCGCAGAGCCACCCTATGGCTACACCTTC
d_gene: TRBD1; abundance: -; j_gene: TRBJ2-7; v_gene: TRBV9; CDR3aa: CASSVGTGTDGQYF; CDR3nt: TGTGCCAGCAGCGTCGGGACAGGGACCGACGGGCAGTACTTC
d_gene: -; abundance: few; j_gene: TRBJ1-4; v_gene: TRBV28; CDR3aa: CASSLLGGRILFF; CDR3nt: TGTGCCAGCAGTTTATTGGGGGGACGGATTCTGTTTTTT
d_gene: TRBD2; abundance: -; j_gene: TRBJ2-3; v_gene: TRBV10-3; CDR3aa: CAIRPGTNTDTQYF; CDR3nt: TGTGCCATCCGGCCTGGGACTAACACAGATACGCAGTATTTT
d_gene: TRBD2; abundance: -; j_gene: TRBJ2-3; v_gene: TRBV28; CDR3aa: CASSFSLTLAGVKHTQYF; CDR3nt: TGTGCCAGCAGTTTTAGCCTCACGCTAGCGGGAGTTAAGCATACGCAGTATTTT
d_gene: TRBD2; abundance: once; j_gene: TRBJ2-2; v_gene: TRBV7-2; CDR3aa: CASSSMGLAYTGELFF; CDR3nt: TGTGCCAGCAGCTCTATGGGACTAGCGTACACCGGGGAGCTGTTTTTT
d_gene: -; abundance: -; j_gene: TRBJ2-3; v_gene: TRBV7-2; CDR3aa: CASSLGTIFTDTQYF; CDR3nt: TGTGCCAGCAGCTTAGGGACGATCTTCACAGATACGCAGTATTTT
d_gene: TRBD2; abundance: -; j_gene: TRBJ2-3; v_gene: TRBV6-6; CDR3aa: CASRTTSVGDTQYF; CDR3nt: TGTGCCAGCAGGACGACTAGCGTGGGCGATACGCAGTATTTT
d_gene: -; abundance: -; j_gene: TRBJ2-3; v_gene: TRBV28; CDR3aa: CASSLSGDFTETQYF; CDR3nt: TGTGCCAGCAGTTTATCAGGGGATTTCACAGAAACGCAGTATTTT
d_gene: -; abundance: -; j_gene: TRBJ2-6; v_gene: TRBV7-2; CDR3aa: CASSLVRDFSGANVLTF; CDR3nt: TGTGCCAGCAGCTTAGTAAGGGACTTCTCTGGGGCCAACGTCCTGACTTTC
d_gene: -; abundance: -; j_gene: TRBJ1-1; v_gene: TRBV29-1; CDR3aa: CSVEDPGTEAFF; CDR3nt: TGCAGCGTTGAAGACCCGGGCACTGAAGCTTTCTTT
d_gene: TRBD2; abundance: once; j_gene: TRBJ2-5; v_gene: TRBV2; CDR3aa: CASKLSGRFEETQYF; CDR3nt: TGTGCCAGCAAACTTAGCGGGAGGTTTGAAGAGACCCAGTACTTC
d_gene: TRBD1; abundance: -; j_gene: TRBJ2-7; v_gene: TRBV28; CDR3aa: CASSQGTGGYEQYF; CDR3nt: TGTGCCAGCAGTCAGGGGACAGGGGGTTACGAGCAGTACTTC
d_gene: TRBD1; abundance: -; j_gene: TRBJ1-2; v_gene: TRBV5-6; CDR3aa: CASRSEGASSGYTF; CDR3nt: TGTGCCAGCAGGTCGGAGGGGGCTTCGAGTGGCTACACCTTC
d_gene: -; abundance: once; j_gene: TRBJ1-2; v_gene: TRBV27; CDR3aa: CASSYREGYGYTF; CDR3nt: TGTGCCAGCAGTTACCGGGAGGGCTATGGCTACACCTTC
d_gene: -; abundance: -; j_gene: TRBJ2-2; v_gene: TRBV5-6; CDR3aa: CASSLELQNTGELFF; CDR3nt: TGTGCCAGCAGCTTGGAACTACAGAACACCGGGGAGCTGTTTTTT
d_gene: TRBD1; abundance: -; j_gene: TRBJ1-4; v_gene: TRBV9; CDR3aa: CASRPTGSNEKLFF; CDR3nt: TGTGCCAGCAGGCCGACAGGGTCTAATGAAAAACTGTTTTTT
d_gene: TRBD1; abundance: few; j_gene: TRBJ1-4; v_gene: TRBV7-2; CDR3aa: CASRPTGLANEKLFF; CDR3nt: TGTGCCAGCAGGCCGACAGGGCTGGCTAATGAAAAACTGTTTTTT
d_gene: -; abundance: -; j_gene: TRBJ1-3; v_gene: TRBV28; CDR3aa: CASSYDGNSGNTIYF; CDR3nt: TGTGCCAGCAGCTACGACGGGAACTCTGGAAACACCATATATTTT
d_gene: -; abundance: -; j_gene: TRBJ2-6; v_gene: TRBV2; CDR3aa: CASGPPFGGANVLTF; CDR3nt: TGTGCCAGCGGGCCCCCATTCGGTGGGGCCAACGTCCTGACTTTC
d_gene: -; abundance: -; j_gene: TRBJ1-3; v_gene: TRBV29-1; CDR3aa: CSVGQGNGNTIYF; CDR3nt: TGCAGCGTTGGGCAGGGTAACGGAAACACCATATATTTT
d_gene: TRBD1; abundance: -; j_gene: TRBJ2-1; v_gene: TRBV5-1; CDR3aa: CASSETGTAYNEQFF; CDR3nt: TGCGCCAGCAGCGAAACCGGGACAGCGTACAATGAGCAGTTCTTC
d_gene: -; abundance: -; j_gene: TRBJ2-7; v_gene: TRBV10-3; CDR3aa: CAINLRDHYEQYF; CDR3nt: TGTGCCATCAATCTCCGGGACCACTACGAGCAGTACTTC
d_gene: TRBD1; abundance: -; j_gene: TRBJ1-1; v_gene: TRBV10-3; CDR3aa: CAISFETGQNPFF; CDR3nt: TGTGCCATCAGTTTTGAGACAGGGCAAAACCCTTTCTTT
d_gene: TRBD1; abundance: -; j_gene: TRBJ1-2; v_gene: TRBV25-1; CDR3aa: CASTSTGDYGYTF; CDR3nt: TGTGCCAGCACATCGACAGGGGACTATGGCTACACCTTC